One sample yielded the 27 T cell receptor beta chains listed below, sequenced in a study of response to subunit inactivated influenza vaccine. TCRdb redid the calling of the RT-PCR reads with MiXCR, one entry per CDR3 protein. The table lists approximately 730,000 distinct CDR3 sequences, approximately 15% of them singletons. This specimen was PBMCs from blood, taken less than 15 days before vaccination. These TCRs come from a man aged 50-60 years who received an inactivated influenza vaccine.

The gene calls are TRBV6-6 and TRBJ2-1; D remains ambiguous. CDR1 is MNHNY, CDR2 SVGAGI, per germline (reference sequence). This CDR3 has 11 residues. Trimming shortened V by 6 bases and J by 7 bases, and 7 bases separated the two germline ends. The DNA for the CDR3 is TGTGCCAGCAGCACGATGAATGAGCAGTTCTTC. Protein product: CASSTMNEQFF.

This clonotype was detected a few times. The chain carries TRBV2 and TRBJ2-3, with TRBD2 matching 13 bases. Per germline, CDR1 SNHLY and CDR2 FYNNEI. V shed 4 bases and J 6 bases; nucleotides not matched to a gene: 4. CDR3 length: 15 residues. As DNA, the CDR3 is TGTGCCAGCAGTGGAGGACTAGCGGGAGTGGATACGCAGTATTTT. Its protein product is CASSGGLAGVDTQYF.

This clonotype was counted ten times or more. This chain's CDR3 is CASSFFFGSSTDTQYF. CDR3 nucleotide sequence: TGTGCCAGCAGCTTTTTTTTCGGGTCGAGCACAGATACGCAGTATTTT. The chain carries TRBV11-2 and TRBJ2-3; the D is unclear. The CDR3 has 16 residues. The V and J ends lost 3 bases and 0 bases respectively, with 13 bases between them. Germline CDR1 SGHAT, CDR2 FQNNGV.

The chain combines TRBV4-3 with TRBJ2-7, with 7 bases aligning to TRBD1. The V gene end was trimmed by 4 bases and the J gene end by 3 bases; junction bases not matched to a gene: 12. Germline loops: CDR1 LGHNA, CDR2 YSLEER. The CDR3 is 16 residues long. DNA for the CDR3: TGCGCCAGCAGCCGGGACCAGACAGGGCGAGTCTACGAGCAGTACTTC. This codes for CASSRDQTGRVYEQYF.

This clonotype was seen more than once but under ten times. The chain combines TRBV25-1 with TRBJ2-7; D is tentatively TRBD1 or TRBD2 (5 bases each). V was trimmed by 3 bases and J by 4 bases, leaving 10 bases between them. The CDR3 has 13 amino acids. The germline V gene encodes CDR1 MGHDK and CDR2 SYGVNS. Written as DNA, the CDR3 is TGTGCCAGCAGTGAGCCAGGGAGATACGAGCAGTACTTC. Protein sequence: CASSEPGRYEQYF.

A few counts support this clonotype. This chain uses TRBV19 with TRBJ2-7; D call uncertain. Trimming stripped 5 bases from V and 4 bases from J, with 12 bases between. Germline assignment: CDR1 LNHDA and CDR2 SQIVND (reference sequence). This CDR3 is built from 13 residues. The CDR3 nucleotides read TGTGCCAGTAGTCCAGGACGGATTTACGAGCAGTACTTC. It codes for CASSPGRIYEQYF.

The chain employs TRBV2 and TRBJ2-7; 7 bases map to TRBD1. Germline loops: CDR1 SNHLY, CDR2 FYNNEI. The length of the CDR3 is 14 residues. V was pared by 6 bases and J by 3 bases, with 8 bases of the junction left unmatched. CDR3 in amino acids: CASRRRTGFYEQYF. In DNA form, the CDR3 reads TGTGCCAGCAGACGACGGACAGGTTTCTACGAGCAGTACTTC.

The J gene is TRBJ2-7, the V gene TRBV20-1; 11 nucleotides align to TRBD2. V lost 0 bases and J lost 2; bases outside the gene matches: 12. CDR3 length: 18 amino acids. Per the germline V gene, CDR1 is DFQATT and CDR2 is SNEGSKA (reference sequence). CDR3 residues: CSARDISLAGGLPYEQYF. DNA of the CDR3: TGCAGTGCTAGAGATATTTCTCTAGCGGGAGGACTTCCCTACGAGCAGTACTTC.

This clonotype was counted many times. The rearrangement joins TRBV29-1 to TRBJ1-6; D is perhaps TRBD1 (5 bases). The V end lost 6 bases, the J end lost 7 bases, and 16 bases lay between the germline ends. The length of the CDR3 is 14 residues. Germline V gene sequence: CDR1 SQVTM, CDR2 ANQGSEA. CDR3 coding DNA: TGCAGCGTCCTGACCGGGACGGAGAATTCACCCCTCCACTTT. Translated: CSVLTGTENSPLHF.

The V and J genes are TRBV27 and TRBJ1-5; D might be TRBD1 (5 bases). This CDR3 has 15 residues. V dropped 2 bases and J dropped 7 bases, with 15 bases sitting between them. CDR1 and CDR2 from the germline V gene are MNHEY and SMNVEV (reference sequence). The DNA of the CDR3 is TGTGCCAGCAGTTTAACCACCGGGGCTGGCCAGCCCCAGCATTTT. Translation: CASSLTTGAGQPQHF.

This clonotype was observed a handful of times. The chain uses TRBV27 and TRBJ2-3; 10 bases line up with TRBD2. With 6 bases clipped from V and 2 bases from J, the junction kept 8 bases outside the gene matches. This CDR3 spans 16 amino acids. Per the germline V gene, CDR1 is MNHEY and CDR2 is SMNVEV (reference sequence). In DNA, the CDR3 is TGTGCCAGCAGCCTCAGGACTAGCGGAACCACAGATACGCAGTATTTT. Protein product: CASSLRTSGTTDTQYF.

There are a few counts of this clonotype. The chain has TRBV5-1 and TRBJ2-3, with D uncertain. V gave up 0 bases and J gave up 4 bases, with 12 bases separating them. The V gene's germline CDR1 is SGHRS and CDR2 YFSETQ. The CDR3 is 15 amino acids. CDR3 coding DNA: TGCGCCAGCAGCTTGGTTCTCAGATGGGCAGATACGCAGTATTTT. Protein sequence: CASSLVLRWADTQYF.

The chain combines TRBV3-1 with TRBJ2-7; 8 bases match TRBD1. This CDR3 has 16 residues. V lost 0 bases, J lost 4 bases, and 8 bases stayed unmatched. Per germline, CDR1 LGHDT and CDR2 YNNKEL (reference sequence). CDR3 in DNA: TGTGCCAGCAGCCAAGACAGGGGGCCCGGGGCGTACGAGCAGTACTTC. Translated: CASSQDRGPGAYEQYF.

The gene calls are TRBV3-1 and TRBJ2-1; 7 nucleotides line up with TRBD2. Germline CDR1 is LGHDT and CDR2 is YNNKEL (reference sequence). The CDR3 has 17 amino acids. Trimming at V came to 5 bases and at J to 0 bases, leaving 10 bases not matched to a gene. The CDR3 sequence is CASSARMPSGSYNEQFF. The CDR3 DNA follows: TGTGCCAGCAGCGCAAGGATGCCTAGCGGCTCCTACAATGAGCAGTTCTTC.

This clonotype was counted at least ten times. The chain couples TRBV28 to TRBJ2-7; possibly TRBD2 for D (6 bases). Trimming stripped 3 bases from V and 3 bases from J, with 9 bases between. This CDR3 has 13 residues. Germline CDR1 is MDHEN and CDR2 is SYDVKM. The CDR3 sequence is CASSFGGFYEQYF. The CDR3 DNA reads TGTGCCAGCAGTTTTGGGGGGTTCTACGAGCAGTACTTC.

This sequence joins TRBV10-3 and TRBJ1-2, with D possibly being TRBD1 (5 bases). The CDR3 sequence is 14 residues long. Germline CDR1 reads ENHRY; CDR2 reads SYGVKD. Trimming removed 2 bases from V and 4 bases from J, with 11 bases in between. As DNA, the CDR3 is TGTGCCATCAGTGAGGCAGGGCTGGGCTATGGCTACACCTTC. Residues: CAISEAGLGYGYTF.

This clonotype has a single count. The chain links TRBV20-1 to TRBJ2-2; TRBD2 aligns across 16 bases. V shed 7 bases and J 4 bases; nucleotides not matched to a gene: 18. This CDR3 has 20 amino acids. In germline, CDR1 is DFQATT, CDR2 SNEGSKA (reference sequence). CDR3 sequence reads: CSVEKSPGLAGGPGTGELFF. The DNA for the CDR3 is TGCAGTGTCGAAAAGAGTCCGGGACTAGCGGGAGGGCCGGGCACCGGGGAGCTGTTTTTT.

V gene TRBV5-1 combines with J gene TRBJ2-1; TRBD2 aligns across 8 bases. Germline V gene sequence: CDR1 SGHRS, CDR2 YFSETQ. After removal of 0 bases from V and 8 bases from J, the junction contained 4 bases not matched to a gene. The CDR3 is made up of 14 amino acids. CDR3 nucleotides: TGCGCCAGCAGCTTGGCGGGGGGGGGTGATGAGCAGTTCTTC. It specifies CASSLAGGGDEQFF.

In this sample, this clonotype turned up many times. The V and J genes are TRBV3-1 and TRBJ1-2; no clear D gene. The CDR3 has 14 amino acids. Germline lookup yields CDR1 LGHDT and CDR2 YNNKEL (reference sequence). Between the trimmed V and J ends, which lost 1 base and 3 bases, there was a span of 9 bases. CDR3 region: CASSQGSRDYGYTF. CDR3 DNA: TGTGCCAGCAGCCAAGGATCAAGGGACTATGGCTACACCTTC.

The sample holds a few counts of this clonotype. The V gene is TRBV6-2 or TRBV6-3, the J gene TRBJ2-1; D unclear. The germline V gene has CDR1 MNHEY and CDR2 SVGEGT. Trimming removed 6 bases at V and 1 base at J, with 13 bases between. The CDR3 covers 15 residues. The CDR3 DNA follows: TGTGCCAGCAGACCGGTTGCAAGGTCCTACAATGAGCAGTTCTTC. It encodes CASRPVARSYNEQFF.

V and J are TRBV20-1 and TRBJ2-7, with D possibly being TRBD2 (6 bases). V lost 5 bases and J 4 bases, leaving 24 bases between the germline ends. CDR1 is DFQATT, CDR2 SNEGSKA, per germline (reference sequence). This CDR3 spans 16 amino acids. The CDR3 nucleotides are TGCAGTGCTCTTGATGGCTTGGCGGGGAGCTTTTACGAGCAGTACTTC. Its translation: CSALDGLAGSFYEQYF.

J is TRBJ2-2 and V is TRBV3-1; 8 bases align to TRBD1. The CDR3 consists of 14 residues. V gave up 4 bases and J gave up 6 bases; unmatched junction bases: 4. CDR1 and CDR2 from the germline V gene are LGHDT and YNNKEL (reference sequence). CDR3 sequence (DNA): TGTGCCAGCAGCCCCATGGACAGGGCCGGGGAGCTGTTTTTT. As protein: CASSPMDRAGELFF.

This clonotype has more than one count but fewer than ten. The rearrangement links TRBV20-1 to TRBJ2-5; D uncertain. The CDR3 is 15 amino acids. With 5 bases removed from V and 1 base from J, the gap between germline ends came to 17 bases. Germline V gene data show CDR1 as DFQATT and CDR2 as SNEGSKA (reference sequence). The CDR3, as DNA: TGCAGTGCTCCCGACCCTAGTCCCCCCCAAGAGACCCAGTACTTC. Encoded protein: CSAPDPSPPQETQYF.

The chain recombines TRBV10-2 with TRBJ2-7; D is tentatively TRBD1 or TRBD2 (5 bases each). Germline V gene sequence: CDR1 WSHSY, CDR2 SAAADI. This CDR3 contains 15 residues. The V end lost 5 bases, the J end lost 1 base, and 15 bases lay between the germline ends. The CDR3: CASSPGPRRSYEQYF. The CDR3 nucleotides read TGCGCCAGCAGTCCGGGACCAAGGAGGTCCTACGAGCAGTACTTC.

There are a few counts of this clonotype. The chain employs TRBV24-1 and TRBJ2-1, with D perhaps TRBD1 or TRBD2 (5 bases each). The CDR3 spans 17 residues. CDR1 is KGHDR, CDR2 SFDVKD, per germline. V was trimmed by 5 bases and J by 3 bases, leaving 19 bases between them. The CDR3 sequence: CATSAISPGPGYNEQFF. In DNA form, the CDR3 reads TGTGCCACCAGTGCCATTTCCCCGGGACCTGGCTACAATGAGCAGTTCTTC.

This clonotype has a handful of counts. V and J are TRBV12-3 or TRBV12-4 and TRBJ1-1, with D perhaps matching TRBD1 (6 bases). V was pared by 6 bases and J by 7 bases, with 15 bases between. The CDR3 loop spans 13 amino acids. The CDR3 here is CASSPQPGVEAFF. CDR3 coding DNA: TGTGCCAGCAGCCCCCAGCCAGGGGTTGAAGCTTTCTTT.

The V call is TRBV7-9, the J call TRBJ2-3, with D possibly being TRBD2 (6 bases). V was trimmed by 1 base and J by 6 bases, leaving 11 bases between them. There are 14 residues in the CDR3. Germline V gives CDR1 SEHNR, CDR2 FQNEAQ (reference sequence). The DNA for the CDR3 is TGTGCCAGCAGCTTAGGTCTCCGGGAGGATACGCAGTATTTT. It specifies CASSLGLREDTQYF.